The following is a T cell receptor beta chain sequence with its context. What it binds is not known. These data come from a study of T-cell reconstitution after alpha-beta-depleted transplantation in children. Regarding the study as a whole: Approximately two months post-transplant, alpha-beta T cells reportedly originated from several hundred expanded graft clones. From surviving recipient T cells and thymic progenitors came the high day-60 TCRbeta diversity observed in some patients.

This sample's TCRbeta library carried unique molecular identifier barcodes. TCRdb re-analysed the PCR reads in MiXCR, keeping a single row per CDR3 protein. The repertoire consists of about 900,000 distinct CDR3 sequences, with about 26% occurring once and the leading ten covering roughly 30%. The sample here was PBMCs, mostly from graft donor cells, taken 360 days after TCRalphabeta/CD19-depleted stem cell transplant. The receptor's source is a boy in the first two years of life who had a stem cell transplant for SCID, so the T cells may come from the graft donor.

The CDR3 DNA follows: TGTGCCAGCAGTTACGGGGGCAGGGCGTATGGCTACACCTTC. Amino acids: CASSYGGRAYGYTF. The J gene is TRBJ1-2, the V gene TRBV6-5; D may be TRBD1 (6 bases). The CDR3 extends over 14 amino acids. Trimming took off 2 bases at V and 5 bases at J, with 12 bases between the two ends. From germline, CDR1 is MNHEY and CDR2 SVGAGI.